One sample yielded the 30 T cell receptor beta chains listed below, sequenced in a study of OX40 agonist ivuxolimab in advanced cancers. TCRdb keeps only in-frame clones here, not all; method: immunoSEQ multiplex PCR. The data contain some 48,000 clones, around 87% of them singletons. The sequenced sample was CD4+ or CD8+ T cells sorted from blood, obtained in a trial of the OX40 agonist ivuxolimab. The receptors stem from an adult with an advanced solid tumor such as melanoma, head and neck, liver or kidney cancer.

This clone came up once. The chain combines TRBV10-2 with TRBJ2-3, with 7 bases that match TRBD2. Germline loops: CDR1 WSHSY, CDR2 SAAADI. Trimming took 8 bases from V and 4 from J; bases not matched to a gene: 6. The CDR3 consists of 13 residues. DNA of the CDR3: TGCGCCAGCGGGGGGGAGGGAGCAGATACGCAGTATTTT. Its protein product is CASGGEGADTQYF.

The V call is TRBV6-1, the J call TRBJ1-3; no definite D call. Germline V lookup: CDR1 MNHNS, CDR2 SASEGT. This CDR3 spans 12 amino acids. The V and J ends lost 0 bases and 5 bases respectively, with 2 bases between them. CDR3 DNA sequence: TGTGCCAGCAGTGAAGCACGAAACACCATATATTTT. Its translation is CASSEARNTIYF.

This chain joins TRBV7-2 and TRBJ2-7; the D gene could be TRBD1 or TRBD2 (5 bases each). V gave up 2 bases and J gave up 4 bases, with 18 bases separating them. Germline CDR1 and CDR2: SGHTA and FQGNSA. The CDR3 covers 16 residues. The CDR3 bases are TGTGCCAGCAGCTTAATGGATACCCGCGAGGGGTACGAGCAGTACTTC. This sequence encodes CASSLMDTREGYEQYF.

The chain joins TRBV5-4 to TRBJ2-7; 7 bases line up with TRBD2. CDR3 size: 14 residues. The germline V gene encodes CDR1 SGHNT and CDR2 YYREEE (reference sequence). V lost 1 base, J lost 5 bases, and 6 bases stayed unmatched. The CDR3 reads CASSLMGGPHEQYF. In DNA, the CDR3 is TGTGCCAGCAGCTTGATGGGAGGGCCCCACGAGCAGTACTTC.

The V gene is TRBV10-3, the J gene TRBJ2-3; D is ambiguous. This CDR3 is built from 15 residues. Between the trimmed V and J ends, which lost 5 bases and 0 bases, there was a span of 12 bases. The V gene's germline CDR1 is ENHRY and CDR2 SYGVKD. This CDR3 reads CAISMGPSSTDTQYF. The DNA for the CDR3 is TGTGCCATCAGTATGGGTCCGTCTAGCACAGATACGCAGTATTTT.

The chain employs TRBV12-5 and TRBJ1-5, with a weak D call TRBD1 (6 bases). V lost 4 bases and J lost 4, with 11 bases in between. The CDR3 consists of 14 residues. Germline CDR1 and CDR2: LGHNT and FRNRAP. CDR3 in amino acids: CASGSEGGNQPQHF. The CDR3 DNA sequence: TGTGCTAGTGGTTCCGAGGGGGGGAATCAGCCCCAGCATTTT.

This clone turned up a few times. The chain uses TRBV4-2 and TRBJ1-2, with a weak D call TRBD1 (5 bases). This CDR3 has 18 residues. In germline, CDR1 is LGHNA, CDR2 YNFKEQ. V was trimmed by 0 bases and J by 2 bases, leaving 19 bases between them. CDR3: CASSQDLPGTRLNYGYTF. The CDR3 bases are TGTGCCAGCAGCCAAGACCTCCCGGGGACGAGGTTGAACTATGGCTACACCTTC.

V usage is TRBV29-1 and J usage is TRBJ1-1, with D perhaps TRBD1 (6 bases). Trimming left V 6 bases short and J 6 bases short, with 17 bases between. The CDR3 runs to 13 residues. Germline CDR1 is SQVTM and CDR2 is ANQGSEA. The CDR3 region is CSVVLGASPEAFF. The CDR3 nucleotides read TGCAGCGTCGTCCTGGGGGCCAGCCCTGAAGCTTTCTTT.

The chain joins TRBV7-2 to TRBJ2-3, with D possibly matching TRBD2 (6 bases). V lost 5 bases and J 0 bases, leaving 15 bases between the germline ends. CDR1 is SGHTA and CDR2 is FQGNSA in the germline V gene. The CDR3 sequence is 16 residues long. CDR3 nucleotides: TGTGCCAGCAGCCCCCCTGGGAGGATCAGCACAGATACGCAGTATTTT. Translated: CASSPPGRISTDTQYF.

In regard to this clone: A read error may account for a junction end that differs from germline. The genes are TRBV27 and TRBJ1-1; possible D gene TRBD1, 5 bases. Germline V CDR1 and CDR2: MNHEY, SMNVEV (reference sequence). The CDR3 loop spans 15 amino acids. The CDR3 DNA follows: TGTGCCAGCAGTCTATCCGGGACGGTCAACACTGAAGCTTTCTTT. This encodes CASSLSGTVNTEAFF.

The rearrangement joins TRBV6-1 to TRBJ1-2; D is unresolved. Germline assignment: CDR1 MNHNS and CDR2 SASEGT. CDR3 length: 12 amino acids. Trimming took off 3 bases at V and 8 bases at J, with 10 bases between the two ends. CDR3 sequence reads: CASSDGGIGYTF. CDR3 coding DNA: TGTGCCAGCAGTGACGGAGGGATCGGCTACACCTTC.

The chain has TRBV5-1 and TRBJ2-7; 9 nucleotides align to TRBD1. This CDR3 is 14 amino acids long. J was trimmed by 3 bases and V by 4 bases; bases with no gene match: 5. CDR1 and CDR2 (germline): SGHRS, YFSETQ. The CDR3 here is CASSEQGAVYEQYF. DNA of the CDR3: TGCGCCAGCAGCGAACAGGGGGCGGTCTACGAGCAGTACTTC.

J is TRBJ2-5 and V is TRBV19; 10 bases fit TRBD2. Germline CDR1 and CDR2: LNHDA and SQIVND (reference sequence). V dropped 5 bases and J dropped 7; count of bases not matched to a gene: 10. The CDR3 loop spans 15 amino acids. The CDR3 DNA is TGTGCCAGTAGTCTTGGACTAGCGGAACGGTGGACCCAGTACTTC. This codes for CASSLGLAERWTQYF.

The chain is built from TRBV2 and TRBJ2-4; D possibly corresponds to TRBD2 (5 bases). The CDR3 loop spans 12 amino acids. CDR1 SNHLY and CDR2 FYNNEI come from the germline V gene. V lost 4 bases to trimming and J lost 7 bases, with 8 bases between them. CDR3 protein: CASSGEGNIQYF. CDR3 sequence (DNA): TGTGCCAGCAGTGGTGAGGGCAACATTCAGTACTTC.

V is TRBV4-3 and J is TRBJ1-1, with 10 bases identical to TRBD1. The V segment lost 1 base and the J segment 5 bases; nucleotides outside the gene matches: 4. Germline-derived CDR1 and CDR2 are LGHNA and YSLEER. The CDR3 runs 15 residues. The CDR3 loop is CASSQGDRGRTEAFF. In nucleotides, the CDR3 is TGCGCCAGCAGCCAAGGCGACAGGGGGCGGACTGAAGCTTTCTTT.

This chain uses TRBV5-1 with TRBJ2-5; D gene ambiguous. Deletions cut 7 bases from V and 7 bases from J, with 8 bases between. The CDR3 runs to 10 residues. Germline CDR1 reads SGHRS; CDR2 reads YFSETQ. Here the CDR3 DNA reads TGCGCCAGCCTCTCTCGGACCCAGTACTTC. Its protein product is CASLSRTQYF.

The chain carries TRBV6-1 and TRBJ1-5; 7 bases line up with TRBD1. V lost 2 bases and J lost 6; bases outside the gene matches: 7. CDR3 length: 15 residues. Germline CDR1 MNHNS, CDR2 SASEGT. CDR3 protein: CASSERSTGSQPQHF. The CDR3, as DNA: TGTGCCAGCAGTGAACGGTCGACAGGGAGTCAGCCCCAGCATTTT.

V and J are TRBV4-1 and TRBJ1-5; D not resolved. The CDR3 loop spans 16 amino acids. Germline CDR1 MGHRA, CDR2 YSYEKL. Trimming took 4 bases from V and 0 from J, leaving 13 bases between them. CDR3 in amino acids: CASSPSAINSNQPQHF. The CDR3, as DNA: TGCGCCAGCAGCCCGTCAGCGATTAATAGCAATCAGCCCCAGCATTTT.

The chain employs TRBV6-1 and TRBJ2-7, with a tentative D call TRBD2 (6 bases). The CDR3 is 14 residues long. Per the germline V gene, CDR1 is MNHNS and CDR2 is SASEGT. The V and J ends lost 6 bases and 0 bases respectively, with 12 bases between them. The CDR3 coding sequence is TGTGCCAGCAGGAGGGACGGGGGCTCCTACGAGCAGTACTTC. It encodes CASRRDGGSYEQYF.

The CDR3 region is CATSRDWSRNTEAFF. The CDR3 DNA is TGTGCCACCAGCAGAGATTGGTCGAGGAACACTGAAGCTTTCTTT. The J gene is TRBJ1-1, the V gene TRBV15; no clear D gene. The CDR3 spans 15 residues. The V and J ends lost 0 bases and 1 base respectively, with 9 bases between them. Germline V gene lookup returns CDR1 LNHNV and CDR2 YYDKDF (reference sequence).

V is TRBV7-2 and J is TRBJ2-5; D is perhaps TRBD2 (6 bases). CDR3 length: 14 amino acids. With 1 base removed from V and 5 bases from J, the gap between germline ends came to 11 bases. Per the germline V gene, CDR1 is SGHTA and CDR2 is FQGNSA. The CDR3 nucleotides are TGTGCCAGCAGCTTAGGACCGGGAGTCGAGACCCAGTACTTC. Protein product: CASSLGPGVETQYF.

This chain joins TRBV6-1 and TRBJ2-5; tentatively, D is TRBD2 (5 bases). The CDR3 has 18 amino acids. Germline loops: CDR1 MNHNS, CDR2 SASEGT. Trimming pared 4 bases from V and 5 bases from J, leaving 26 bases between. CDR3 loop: CASSANPTAAREWETQYF. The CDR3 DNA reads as TGTGCCAGCAGTGCAAATCCTACAGCGGCGAGAGAGTGGGAGACCCAGTACTTC.

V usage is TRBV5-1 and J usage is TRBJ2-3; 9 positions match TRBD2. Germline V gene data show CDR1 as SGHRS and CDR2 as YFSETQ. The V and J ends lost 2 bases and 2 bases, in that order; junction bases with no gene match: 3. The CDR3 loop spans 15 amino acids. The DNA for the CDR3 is TGCGCCAGCAGCTTTAGCGGGGGAAACACAGATACGCAGTATTTT. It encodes CASSFSGGNTDTQYF. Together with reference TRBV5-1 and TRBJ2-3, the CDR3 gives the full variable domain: KAGVTQTPRYLIKTRGQQVTLSCSPISGHRSVSWYQQTPGQGLQFLFEYFSETQRNKGNFPGRFSGRQFSNSRSEMNVSTLELGDSALYLCASSFSGGNTDTQYFGPGTRLTVL.

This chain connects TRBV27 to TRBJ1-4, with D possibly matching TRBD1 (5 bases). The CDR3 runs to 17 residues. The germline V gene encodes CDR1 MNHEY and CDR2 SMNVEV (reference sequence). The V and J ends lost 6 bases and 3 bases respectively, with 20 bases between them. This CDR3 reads CASRAKGSAGSNEKLFF. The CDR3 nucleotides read TGTGCCAGCAGGGCTAAGGGGTCGGCGGGATCTAATGAAAAACTGTTTTTT. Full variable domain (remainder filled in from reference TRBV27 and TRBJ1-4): EAQVTQNPRYLITVTGKKLTVTCSQNMNHEYMSWYRQDPGLGLRQIYYSMNVEVTDKGDVPEGYKVSRKEKRNFPLILESPSPNQTSLYFCASRAKGSAGSNEKLFFGSGTQLSVL.

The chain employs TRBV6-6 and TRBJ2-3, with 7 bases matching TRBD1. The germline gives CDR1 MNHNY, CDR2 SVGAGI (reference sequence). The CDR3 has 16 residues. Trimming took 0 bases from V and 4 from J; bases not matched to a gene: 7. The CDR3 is CASSYSRDSEPDTQYF. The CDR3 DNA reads TGTGCCAGCAGTTACTCGAGGGACAGTGAACCAGATACGCAGTATTTT.

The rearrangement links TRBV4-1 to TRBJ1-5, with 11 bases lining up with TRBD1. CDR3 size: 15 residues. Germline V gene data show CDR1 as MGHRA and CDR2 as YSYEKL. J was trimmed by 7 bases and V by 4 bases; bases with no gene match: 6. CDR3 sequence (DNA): TGCGCCAGCAGCCCCGGACAGGGGGCGAGACAGCCCCAGCATTTT. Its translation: CASSPGQGARQPQHF.

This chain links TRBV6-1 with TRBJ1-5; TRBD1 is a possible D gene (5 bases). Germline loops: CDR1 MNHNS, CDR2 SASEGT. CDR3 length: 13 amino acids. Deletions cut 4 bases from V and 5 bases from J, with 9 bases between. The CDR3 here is CASSGQTDQPQHF. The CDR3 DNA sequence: TGTGCCAGCAGTGGGCAGACAGATCAGCCCCAGCATTTT.

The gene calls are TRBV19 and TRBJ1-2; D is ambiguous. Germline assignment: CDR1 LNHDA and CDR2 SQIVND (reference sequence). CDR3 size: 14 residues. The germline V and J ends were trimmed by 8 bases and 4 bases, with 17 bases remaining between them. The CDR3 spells CASEGSFVGYGYTF. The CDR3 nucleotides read TGTGCCAGTGAAGGGTCTTTTGTAGGCTATGGCTACACCTTC.

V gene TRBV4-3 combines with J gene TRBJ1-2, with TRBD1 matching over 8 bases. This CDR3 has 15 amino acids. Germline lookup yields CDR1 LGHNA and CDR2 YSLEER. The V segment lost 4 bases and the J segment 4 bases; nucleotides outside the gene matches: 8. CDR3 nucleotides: TGCGCCAGCAGCCTCGGGGGGACAGGCCTCTATGGCTACACCTTC. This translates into CASSLGGTGLYGYTF.

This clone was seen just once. The CDR3 DNA is TGCGCCAGCAAGACGATGACAGGGTCAAATGAAAAACTGTTTTTT. This gives the protein CASKTMTGSNEKLFF. The rearrangement uses TRBV5-1 and TRBJ1-4; the match to TRBD1 covers 7 bases. The CDR3 sequence is 15 residues long. The V and J ends lost 6 bases and 5 bases, in that order; junction bases with no gene match: 10. Per germline, CDR1 SGHRS and CDR2 YFSETQ.